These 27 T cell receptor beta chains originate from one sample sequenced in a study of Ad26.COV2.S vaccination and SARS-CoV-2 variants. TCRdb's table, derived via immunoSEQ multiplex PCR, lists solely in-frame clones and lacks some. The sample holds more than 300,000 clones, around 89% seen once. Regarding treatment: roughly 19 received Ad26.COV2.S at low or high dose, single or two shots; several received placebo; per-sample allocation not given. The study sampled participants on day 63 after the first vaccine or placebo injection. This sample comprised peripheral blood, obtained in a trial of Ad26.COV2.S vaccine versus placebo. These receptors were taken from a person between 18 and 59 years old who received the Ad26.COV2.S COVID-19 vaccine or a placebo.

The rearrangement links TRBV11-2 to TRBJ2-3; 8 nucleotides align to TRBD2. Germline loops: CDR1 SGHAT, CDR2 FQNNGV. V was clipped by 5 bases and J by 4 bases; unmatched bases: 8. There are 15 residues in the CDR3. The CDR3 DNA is TGTGCCAGCAGCATACGGGGGGGCCGGGCAGATACGCAGTATTTT. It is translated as CASSIRGGRADTQYF.

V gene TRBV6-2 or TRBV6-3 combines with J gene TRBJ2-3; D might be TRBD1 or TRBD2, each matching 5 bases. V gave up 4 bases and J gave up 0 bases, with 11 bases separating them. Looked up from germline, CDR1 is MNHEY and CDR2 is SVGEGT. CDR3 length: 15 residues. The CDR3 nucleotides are TGTGCCAGCAGTTTTACAGGCGGGAGCACAGATACGCAGTATTTT. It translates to CASSFTGGSTDTQYF.

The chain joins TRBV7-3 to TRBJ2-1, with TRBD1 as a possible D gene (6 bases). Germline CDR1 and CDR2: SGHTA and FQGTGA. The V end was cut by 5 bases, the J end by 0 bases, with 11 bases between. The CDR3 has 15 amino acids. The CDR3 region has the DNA TGTGCCAGCAGCCCCCGGACAGCCTCCTACAATGAGCAGTTCTTC. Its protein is CASSPRTASYNEQFF.

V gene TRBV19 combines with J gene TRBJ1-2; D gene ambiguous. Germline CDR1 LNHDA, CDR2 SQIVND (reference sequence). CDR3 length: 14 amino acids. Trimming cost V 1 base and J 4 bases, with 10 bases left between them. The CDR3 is CASSIVERTYGYTF. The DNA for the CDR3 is TGTGCCAGTAGTATAGTCGAAAGAACCTATGGCTACACCTTC.

CDR3 bases: TGTGCCAGCTCACCACCGGGGACAGGGGTCGTCTATGGCTACACCTTC. Translating it yields CASSPPGTGVVYGYTF. The chain is built from TRBV18 and TRBJ1-2, with TRBD1 matching 10 bases. The J segment lost 4 bases and the V segment lost 0 bases, leaving 5 bases of the junction unmatched. The CDR3 covers 16 residues. Germline loops: CDR1 KGHSH, CDR2 LQKENI. The variable domain in full, with the rest retrieved from reference TRBV18 and TRBJ1-2, is NAGVMQNPRHLVRRRGQEARLRCSPMKGHSHVYWYRQLPEEGLKFMVYLQKENIIDESGMPKERFSAEFPKEGPSILRIQQVVRGDSAAYFCASSPPGTGVVYGYTFGSGTRLTVV.

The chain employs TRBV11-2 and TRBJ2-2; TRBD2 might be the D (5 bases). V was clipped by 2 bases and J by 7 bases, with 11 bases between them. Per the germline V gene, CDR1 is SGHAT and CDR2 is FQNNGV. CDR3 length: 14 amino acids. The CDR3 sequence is CASSLYGVLGELFF. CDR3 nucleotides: TGTGCCAGCAGCTTATACGGGGTTCTCGGGGAGCTGTTTTTT. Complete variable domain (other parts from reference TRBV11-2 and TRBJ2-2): EAGVAQSPRYKIIEKRQSVAFWCNPISGHATLYWYQQILGQGPKLLIQFQNNGVVDDSQLPKDRFSAERLKGVDSTLKIQPAKLEDSAVYLCASSLYGVLGELFFGEGSRLTVL.

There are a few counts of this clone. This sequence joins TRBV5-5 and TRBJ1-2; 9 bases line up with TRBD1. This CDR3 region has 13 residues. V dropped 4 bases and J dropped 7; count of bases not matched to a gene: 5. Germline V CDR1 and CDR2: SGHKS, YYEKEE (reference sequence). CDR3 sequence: CASSTGTGSGYTF. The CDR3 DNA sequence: TGTGCCAGCAGCACCGGGACAGGGAGTGGCTACACCTTC. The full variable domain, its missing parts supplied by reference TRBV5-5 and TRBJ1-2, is DAGVTQSPTHLIKTRGQQVTLRCSPISGHKSVSWYQQVLGQGPQFIFQYYEKEERGRGNFPDRFSARQFPNYSSELNVNALLLGDSALYLCASSTGTGSGYTFGSGTRLTVV.

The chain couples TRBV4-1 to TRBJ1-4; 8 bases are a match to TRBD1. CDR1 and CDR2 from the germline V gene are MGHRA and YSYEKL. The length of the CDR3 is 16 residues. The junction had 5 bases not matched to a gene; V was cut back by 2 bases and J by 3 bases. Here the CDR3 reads CASSQNQGAANEKLFF. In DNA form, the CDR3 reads TGCGCCAGCAGCCAAAACCAGGGGGCGGCTAATGAAAAACTGTTTTTT.

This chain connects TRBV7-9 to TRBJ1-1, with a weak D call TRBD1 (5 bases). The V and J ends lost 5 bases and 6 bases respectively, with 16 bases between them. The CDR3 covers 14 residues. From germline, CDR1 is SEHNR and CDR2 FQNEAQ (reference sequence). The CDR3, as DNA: TGTGCCAGCAGCCCCGGGGGGAGAGACCCTGAAGCTTTCTTT. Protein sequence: CASSPGGRDPEAFF. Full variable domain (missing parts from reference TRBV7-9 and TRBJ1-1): DTGVSQNPRHKITKRGQNVTFRCDPISEHNRLYWYRQTLGQGPEFLTYFQNEAQLEKSRLLSDRFSAERPKGSFSTLEIQRTEQGDSAMYLCASSPGGRDPEAFFGQGTRLTVV.

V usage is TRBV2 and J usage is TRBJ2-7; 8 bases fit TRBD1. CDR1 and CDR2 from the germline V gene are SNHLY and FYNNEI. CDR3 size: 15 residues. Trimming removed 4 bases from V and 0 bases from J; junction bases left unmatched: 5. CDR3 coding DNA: TGTGCCAGCAGTGGACAGGGGACAATCTCCTACGAGCAGTACTTC. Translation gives CASSGQGTISYEQYF.

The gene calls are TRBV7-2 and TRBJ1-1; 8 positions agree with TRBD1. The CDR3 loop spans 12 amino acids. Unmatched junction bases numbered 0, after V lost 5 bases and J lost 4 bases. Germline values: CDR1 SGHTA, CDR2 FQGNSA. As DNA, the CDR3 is TGTGCCAGCAGCACAGGGGGCACTGAAGCTTTCTTT. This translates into CASSTGGTEAFF.

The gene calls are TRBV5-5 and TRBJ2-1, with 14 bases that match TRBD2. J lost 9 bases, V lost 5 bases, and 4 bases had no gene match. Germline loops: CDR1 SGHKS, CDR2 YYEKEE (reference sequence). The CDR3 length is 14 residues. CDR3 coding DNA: TGTGCCAGCAGTTCGGGACTAGCGGGAGTTGAGCAGTTCTTC. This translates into CASSSGLAGVEQFF.

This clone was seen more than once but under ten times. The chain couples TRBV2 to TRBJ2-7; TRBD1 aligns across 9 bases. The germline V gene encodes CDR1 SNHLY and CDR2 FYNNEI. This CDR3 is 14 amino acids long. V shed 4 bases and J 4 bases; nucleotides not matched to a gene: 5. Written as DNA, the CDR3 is TGTGCCAGCAGTGCACAGGGGGCTATGTACGAGCAGTACTTC. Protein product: CASSAQGAMYEQYF.

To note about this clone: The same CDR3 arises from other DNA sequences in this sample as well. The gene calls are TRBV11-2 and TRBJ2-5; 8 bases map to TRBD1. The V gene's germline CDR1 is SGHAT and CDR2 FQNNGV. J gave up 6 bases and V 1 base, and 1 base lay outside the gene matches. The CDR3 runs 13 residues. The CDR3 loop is CASSLGRGQTQYF. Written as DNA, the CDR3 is TGTGCCAGCAGCTTAGGCAGGGGGCAGACCCAGTACTTC.

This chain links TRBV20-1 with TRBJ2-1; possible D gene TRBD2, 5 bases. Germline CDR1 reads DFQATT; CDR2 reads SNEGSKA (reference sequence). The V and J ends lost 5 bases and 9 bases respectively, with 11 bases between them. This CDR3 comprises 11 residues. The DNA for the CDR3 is TGCAGTGCTCCGAGGGTCGCTGAGCAGTTCTTC. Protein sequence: CSAPRVAEQFF.

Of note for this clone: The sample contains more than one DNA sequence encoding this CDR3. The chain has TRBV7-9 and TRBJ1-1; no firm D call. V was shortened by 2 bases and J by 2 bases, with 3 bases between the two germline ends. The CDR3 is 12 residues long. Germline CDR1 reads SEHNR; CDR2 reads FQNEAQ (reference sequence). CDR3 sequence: CASSLINTEAFF. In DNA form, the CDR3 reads TGTGCCAGCAGCTTAATAAACACTGAAGCTTTCTTT.

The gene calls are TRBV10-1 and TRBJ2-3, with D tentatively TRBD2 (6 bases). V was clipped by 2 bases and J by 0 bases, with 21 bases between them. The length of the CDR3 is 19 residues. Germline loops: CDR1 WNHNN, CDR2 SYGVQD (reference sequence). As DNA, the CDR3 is TGCGCCAGCAGTGAGGACGTAGCGGTAGAGACCCGAAGCACAGATACGCAGTATTTT. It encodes CASSEDVAVETRSTDTQYF.

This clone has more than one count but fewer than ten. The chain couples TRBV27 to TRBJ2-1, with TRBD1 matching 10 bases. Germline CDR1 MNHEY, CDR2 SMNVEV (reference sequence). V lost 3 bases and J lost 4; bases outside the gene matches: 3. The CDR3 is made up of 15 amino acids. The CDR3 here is CASSFSGQGYNEQFF. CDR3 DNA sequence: TGTGCCAGCAGTTTTTCGGGACAGGGGTACAATGAGCAGTTCTTC.

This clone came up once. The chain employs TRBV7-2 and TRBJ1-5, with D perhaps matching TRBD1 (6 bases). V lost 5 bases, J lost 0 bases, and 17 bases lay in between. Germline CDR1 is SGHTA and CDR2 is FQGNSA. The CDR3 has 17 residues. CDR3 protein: CASSLSGGGYSNQPQHF. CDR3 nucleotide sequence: TGTGCCAGCAGCCTTAGTGGAGGGGGTTATAGCAATCAGCCCCAGCATTTT.

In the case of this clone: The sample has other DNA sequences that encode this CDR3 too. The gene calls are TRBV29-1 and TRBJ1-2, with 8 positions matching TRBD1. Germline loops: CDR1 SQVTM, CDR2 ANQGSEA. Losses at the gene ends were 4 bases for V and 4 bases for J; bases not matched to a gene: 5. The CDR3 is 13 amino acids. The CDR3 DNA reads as TGCAGCGTTGGCGGGCAGGGGGCCTATGGCTACACCTTC. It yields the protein CSVGGQGAYGYTF.

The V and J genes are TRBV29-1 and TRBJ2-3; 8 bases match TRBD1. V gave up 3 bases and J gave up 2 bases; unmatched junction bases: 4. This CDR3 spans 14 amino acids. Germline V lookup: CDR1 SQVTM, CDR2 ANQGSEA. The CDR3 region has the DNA TGCAGCGTTGAGGGACAGGCGGACACAGATACGCAGTATTTT. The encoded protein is CSVEGQADTDTQYF.

Here the CDR3 reads CASSPGQYTGELFF. The CDR3 coding sequence is TGTGCCAGCTCACCAGGACAGTACACCGGGGAGCTGTTTTTT. The V call is TRBV18, the J call TRBJ2-2; weak D call: TRBD1 (6 bases). Germline CDR1 is KGHSH and CDR2 is LQKENI. This CDR3 has 14 residues. V was pared by 2 bases and J by 3 bases, with 7 bases between. Full variable domain (missing parts from reference TRBV18 and TRBJ2-2): NAGVMQNPRHLVRRRGQEARLRCSPMKGHSHVYWYRQLPEEGLKFMVYLQKENIIDESGMPKERFSAEFPKEGPSILRIQQVVRGDSAAYFCASSPGQYTGELFFGEGSRLTVL.

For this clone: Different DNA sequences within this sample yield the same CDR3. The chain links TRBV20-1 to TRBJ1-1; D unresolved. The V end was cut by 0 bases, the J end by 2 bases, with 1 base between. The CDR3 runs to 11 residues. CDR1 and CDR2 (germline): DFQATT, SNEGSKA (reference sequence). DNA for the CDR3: TGCAGTGCTAGAGATAACACTGAAGCTTTCTTT. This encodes CSARDNTEAFF.

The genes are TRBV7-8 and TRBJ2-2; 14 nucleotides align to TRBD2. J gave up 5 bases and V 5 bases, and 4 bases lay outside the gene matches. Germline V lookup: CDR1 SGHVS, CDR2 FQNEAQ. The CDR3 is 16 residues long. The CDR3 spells CASSPGTSGGTGELFF. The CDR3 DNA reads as TGTGCCAGCAGCCCCGGGACTAGCGGGGGAACCGGGGAGCTGTTTTTT. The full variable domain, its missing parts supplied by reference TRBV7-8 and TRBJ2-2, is GAGVSQSPRYKVAKRGQDVALRCDPISGHVSLFWYQQALGQGPEFLTYFQNEAQLDKSGLPSDRFFAERPEGSVSTLKIQRTQQEDSAVYLCASSPGTSGGTGELFFGEGSRLTVL.

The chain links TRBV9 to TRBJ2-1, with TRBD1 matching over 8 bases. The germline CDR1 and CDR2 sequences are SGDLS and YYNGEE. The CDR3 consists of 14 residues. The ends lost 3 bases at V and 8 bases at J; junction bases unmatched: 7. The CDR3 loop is CASSALDRAHEQFF. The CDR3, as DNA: TGTGCCAGCAGCGCCCTGGACAGGGCCCATGAGCAGTTCTTC.

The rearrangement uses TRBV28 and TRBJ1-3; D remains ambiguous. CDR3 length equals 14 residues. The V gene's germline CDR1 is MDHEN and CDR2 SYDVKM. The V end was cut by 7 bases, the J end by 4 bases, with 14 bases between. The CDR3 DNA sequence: TGTGCCAGCAAAAAAGGAGGGAACGGAAACACCATATATTTT. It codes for CASKKGGNGNTIYF. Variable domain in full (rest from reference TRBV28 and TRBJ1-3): DVKVTQSSRYLVKRTGEKVFLECVQDMDHENMFWYRQDPGLGLRLIYFSYDVKMKEKGDIPEGYSVSREKKERFSLILESASTNQTSMYLCASKKGGNGNTIYFGEGSWLTVV.

CDR3 sequence: CASSRGLAGGHTDTQYF. The CDR3 region has the DNA TGTGCCAGCAGCCGAGGACTAGCGGGGGGGCACACAGATACGCAGTATTTT. This chain links TRBV11-2 with TRBJ2-3; 15 nucleotides match TRBD2. Looked up from germline, CDR1 is SGHAT and CDR2 is FQNNGV. The CDR3 spans 17 residues. The J segment lost 2 bases and the V segment lost 5 bases, leaving 5 bases of the junction unmatched.